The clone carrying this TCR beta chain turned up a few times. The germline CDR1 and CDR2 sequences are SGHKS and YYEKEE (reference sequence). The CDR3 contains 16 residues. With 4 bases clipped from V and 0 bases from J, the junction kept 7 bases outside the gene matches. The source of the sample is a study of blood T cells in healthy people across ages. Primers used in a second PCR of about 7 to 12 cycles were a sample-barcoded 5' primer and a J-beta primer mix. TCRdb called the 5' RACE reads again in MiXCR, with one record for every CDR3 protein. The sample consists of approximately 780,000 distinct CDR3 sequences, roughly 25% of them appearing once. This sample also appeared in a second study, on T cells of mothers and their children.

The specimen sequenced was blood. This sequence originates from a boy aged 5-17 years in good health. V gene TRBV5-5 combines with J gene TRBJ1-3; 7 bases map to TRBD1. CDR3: CASSPTGVNSGNTIYF. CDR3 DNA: TGTGCCAGCAGCCCTACAGGGGTCAACTCTGGAAACACCATATATTTT.